This T cell receptor (beta chain) was captured by sequencing in a study of blood T cell repertoires in COVID-19. The CDR3 loop spans 16 amino acids. Looked up from germline, CDR1 is KGHSH and CDR2 is LQKENI. The V end was cut by 6 bases, the J end by 0 bases, with 14 bases between. The repertoire was sequenced with immunoSEQ multiplex PCR; TCRdb's copy has only in-frame clones and lacks some. The sample holds roughly 290,000 clones, about 82% seen once. The source of this sequence is a woman in her forties or fifties with active or convalescent COVID-19. The chain is built from TRBV18 and TRBJ1-4; possibly TRBD1 for D (6 bases). The specimen was peripheral blood. CDR3 DNA: TGTGCCAGCTCGAAAGGACGGACAGCAACTAATGAAAAACTGTTTTTT. This codes for CASSKGRTATNEKLFF.